The rows below give T cell receptor beta chains drawn from one sample of a study of Graves' ophthalmopathy and Graves' hyperthyroidism. TCRdb called the multiplex PCR reads again in MiXCR, with one record for every CDR3 protein. The sample comprises about 740,000 distinct CDR3 sequences, roughly two fifths of which are singletons, and 44% rests with the top ten. The sample consisted of peripheral blood. The source of these receptors is an adult man with Graves' ophthalmopathy. Both conserved end residues are part of each CDR3. Each record gives: V gene, D gene, J gene, clone size, CDR3 protein, CDR3 DNA. The D gene is left open where the match is weak. Rows may omit the clone size; those that give it use once, few, many or a size class.

V gene: TRBV19
D gene: NA
J gene: TRBJ1-2
clone size: NA
CDR3 protein: CASDPIDNYGYTF
CDR3 DNA: TGTGCCAGTGATCCTATCGACAACTATGGCTACACCTTC

V gene: TRBV15
D gene: NA
J gene: TRBJ2-3
clone size: NA
CDR3 protein: CATSALDTQYF
CDR3 DNA: TGTGCCACCAGCGCCCTCGATACGCAGTATTTT

V gene: TRBV10-3
D gene: NA
J gene: TRBJ2-7
clone size: NA
CDR3 protein: CAISRGSSYEQYF
CDR3 DNA: TGTGCCATCAGCCGGGGGAGCTCCTACGAGCAGTACTTC

V gene: TRBV20-1
D gene: TRBD2
J gene: TRBJ2-7
clone size: few
CDR3 protein: CSALRTSGPYEQYF
CDR3 DNA: TGCAGTGCTTTACGGACTAGCGGGCCCTACGAGCAGTACTTC

V gene: TRBV7-2
D gene: NA
J gene: TRBJ2-7
clone size: NA
CDR3 protein: CASSLDRLRSADEQYF
CDR3 DNA: TGTGCCAGCAGCTTGGACCGACTAAGGTCAGCCGACGAGCAGTACTTC

V gene: TRBV14
D gene: NA
J gene: TRBJ1-2
clone size: NA
CDR3 protein: CASSQDQGRERYGYTF
CDR3 DNA: TGTGCCAGCAGCCAAGATCAAGGCAGGGAGCGGTATGGCTACACCTTC

V gene: TRBV7-8
D gene: TRBD1
J gene: TRBJ1-1
clone size: NA
CDR3 protein: CASSASTGGPNTEAFF
CDR3 DNA: TGTGCCAGCAGCGCCTCGACAGGGGGCCCGAACACTGAAGCTTTCTTT

V gene: TRBV5-5
D gene: NA
J gene: TRBJ1-2
clone size: NA
CDR3 protein: CASSSRDDPRGYGYTF
CDR3 DNA: TGTGCCAGCAGCAGCCGGGACGATCCCCGCGGCTATGGCTACACCTTC

V gene: TRBV6-2/TRBV6-3
D gene: NA
J gene: TRBJ2-7
clone size: once
CDR3 protein: CASSYTGGREYEQYF
CDR3 DNA: TGTGCCAGCAGTTACACAGGAGGGCGCGAGTACGAGCAGTACTTC

V gene: TRBV19
D gene: NA
J gene: TRBJ2-7
clone size: NA
CDR3 protein: CASSQMNSYEQYF
CDR3 DNA: TGCGCCAGCAGCCAGATGAACTCCTACGAGCAGTACTTC

V gene: TRBV19
D gene: NA
J gene: TRBJ2-7
clone size: few
CDR3 protein: CASSPRSQGYEQYF
CDR3 DNA: TGTGCCAGTAGCCCCCGGTCTCAGGGCTACGAGCAGTACTTC

V gene: TRBV29-1
D gene: TRBD2
J gene: TRBJ2-7
clone size: NA
CDR3 protein: CSGKREGYTGELYF
CDR3 DNA: TGCAGCGGGAAGCGGGAAGGGTACACCGGGGAGCTGTACTTC

V gene: TRBV5-1
D gene: NA
J gene: TRBJ2-2
clone size: few
CDR3 protein: CASSARESGELFF
CDR3 DNA: TGCGCCAGCAGCGCAAGGGAGTCCGGGGAGCTGTTTTTT

V gene: TRBV7-8
D gene: TRBD1
J gene: TRBJ2-7
clone size: many
CDR3 protein: CASSIGQEYYEQYF
CDR3 DNA: TGTGCCAGCAGCATCGGACAGGAGTACTACGAGCAGTACTTC

V gene: TRBV12-3/TRBV12-4
D gene: NA
J gene: TRBJ2-6
clone size: many
CDR3 protein: CASSQSGANVLTF
CDR3 DNA: TGTGCCAGCAGCCAGTCTGGGGCCAACGTCCTGACTTTC

V gene: TRBV19
D gene: NA
J gene: TRBJ1-1
clone size: NA
CDR3 protein: CASSIGGPSTEAFF
CDR3 DNA: TGTGCCAGTAGTATTGGGGGGCCGAGCACTGAAGCTTTCTTT